This entry concerns a single T cell receptor beta chain. What it binds is not known. V lost 6 bases and J lost 2, with 7 bases in between. The germline gives CDR1 MNHNS, CDR2 SASEGT. The CDR3 spans 12 residues. The sample comes from a study of cytomegalovirus exposure and HLA in healthy donors. General observations from the study: Near-uniform donor sequencing depth was presumed by presence/absence analyses. Most subjects' HLA-A and HLA-B alleles were reportedly predicted from TCR beta sequences.

The PCR was carried out with 60 Vbeta primers and 13 Jbeta primers. Measured with immunoSEQ multiplex PCR; TCRdb has only the in-frame clones, and not every one. Of more than 65,000 clones in the sample, about 70% are singletons; the top ten hold around 2.8%. The origin of this receptor is a man aged 40-55 years in good health and CMV-seronegative. The rearrangement joins TRBV6-1 to TRBJ1-1; D gene unclear. The sample consisted of PBMCs. Here the CDR3 reads CASRGSNTEAFF. CDR3 coding DNA: TGTGCCAGCAGGGGCAGTAACACTGAAGCTTTCTTT.